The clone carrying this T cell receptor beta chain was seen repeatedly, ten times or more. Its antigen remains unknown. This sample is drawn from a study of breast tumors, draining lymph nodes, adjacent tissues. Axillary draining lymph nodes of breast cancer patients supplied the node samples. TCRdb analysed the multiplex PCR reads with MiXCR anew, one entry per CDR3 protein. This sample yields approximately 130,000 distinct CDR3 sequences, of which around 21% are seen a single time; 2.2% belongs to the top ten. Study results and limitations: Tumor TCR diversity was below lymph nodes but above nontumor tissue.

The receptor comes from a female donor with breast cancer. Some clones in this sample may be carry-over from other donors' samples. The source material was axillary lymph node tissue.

The CDR3 DNA reads as TGTGCCAGCAGCGTAAGGCTAGGAAAAAGGGAGCTGTTTTTT. As protein: CASSVRLGKRELFF. This chain uses TRBV9 with TRBJ2-2, with no clear D. The germline gives CDR1 SGDLS, CDR2 YYNGEE. The germline V and J ends were trimmed by 1 base and 9 bases, with 13 bases remaining between them. This CDR3 is 14 amino acids long.